The 23 T cell receptor beta chains given below trace back to one sample, sequenced in a study of blood T cell repertoires in COVID-19. The repertoire was sequenced with immunoSEQ multiplex PCR; TCRdb's copy has only in-frame clones and lacks some. This sample yields some 290,000 clones, of which 90% are seen a single time; roughly 3.9% belongs to the top ten. Sequenced material: PBMCs or T cells enriched from blood (not recorded which). These receptors all come from a woman in her thirties who had been exposed to COVID-19.

The chain has TRBV6-5 and TRBJ1-5, with a tentative D call TRBD1 (5 bases). Trimming pared 2 bases from V and 2 bases from J, leaving 10 bases between. The CDR3 sequence is 15 residues long. The germline V gene encodes CDR1 MNHEY and CDR2 SVGAGI. In nucleotides, the CDR3 is TGTGCCAGCAGTTACCAGGGTGGGCGCAATCAGCCCCAGCATTTT. It specifies CASSYQGGRNQPQHF.

This sequence joins TRBV18 and TRBJ1-2; 12 positions agree with TRBD1. Per the germline V gene, CDR1 is KGHSH and CDR2 is LQKENI. V lost 2 bases to trimming and J lost 0 bases; unmatched junction nucleotides: 7. This CDR3 has 18 residues. The CDR3 region has the DNA TGTGCCAGCTCACCAACCGGGACAGGGGGCGCGACTAACTATGGCTACACCTTC. Its translation: CASSPTGTGGATNYGYTF.

The chain links TRBV5-1 to TRBJ2-5; TRBD2 aligns across 15 bases. Germline-derived CDR1 and CDR2 are SGHRS and YFSETQ. This CDR3 spans 16 amino acids. V gave up 4 bases and J gave up 2 bases; unmatched junction bases: 3. As DNA, the CDR3 is TGCGCCAGCAGCGTCGGACTAGCGGGGGGGCAAGAGACCCAGTACTTC. Its protein is CASSVGLAGGQETQYF.

This clone appeared once. This sequence joins TRBV4-1 and TRBJ1-4; possibly TRBD1 for D (5 bases). The CDR3 is 15 residues long. Trimming removed 1 base from V and 7 bases from J, with 13 bases in between. The germline gives CDR1 MGHRA, CDR2 YSYEKL. CDR3 residues: CASSQVSRGGEKLFF. The CDR3 DNA reads TGCGCCAGCAGCCAAGTGTCACGGGGGGGTGAAAAACTGTTTTTT.

The chain links TRBV3-1 (or the pseudogene TRBV3-2) to TRBJ1-3; D is unresolved. The germline V gene encodes CDR1 LGHDT and CDR2 YNNKEL (reference sequence). The CDR3 extends over 16 amino acids. V was trimmed by 0 bases and J by 0 bases, leaving 9 bases between them. The CDR3 loop is CASSQEFGGSGNTIYF. The CDR3 region has the DNA TGTGCCAGCAGCCAAGAATTCGGAGGCTCTGGAAACACCATATATTTT.

The chain links TRBV19 to TRBJ2-7; 12 nucleotides align to TRBD2. After removal of 3 bases from V and 3 bases from J, the junction contained 6 bases not matched to a gene. Germline V gene lookup returns CDR1 LNHDA and CDR2 SQIVND (reference sequence). The CDR3 sequence is 16 residues long. The CDR3 loop is CASSISLAGGLYEQYF. CDR3 DNA: TGTGCCAGTAGTATTTCACTAGCGGGGGGCCTCTACGAGCAGTACTTC.

The gene calls are TRBV3-1 (or the pseudogene TRBV3-2) and TRBJ2-5; D might be TRBD2 (6 bases). The CDR3 contains 14 residues. The germline gives CDR1 LGHDT, CDR2 YNNKEL (reference sequence). V dropped 1 base and J dropped 3 bases, with 9 bases sitting between them. CDR3 DNA: TGTGCCAGCAGCCAAGTCTGGGGGGAAGAGACCCAGTACTTC. Its protein is CASSQVWGEETQYF.

The chain is built from TRBV15 and TRBJ1-1; D uncertain. Germline V lookup: CDR1 LNHNV, CDR2 YYDKDF (reference sequence). This CDR3 region has 14 residues. The ends were cut back, 3 bases at V and 2 bases at J, with 10 bases in the middle. CDR3: CATSSQRHNTEAFF. The CDR3 nucleotides are TGTGCCACCAGCAGTCAAAGACATAACACTGAAGCTTTCTTT.

J is TRBJ1-5 and V is TRBV19, with D unclear. Trimming took off 3 bases at V and 2 bases at J, with 8 bases between the two ends. Germline V lookup: CDR1 LNHDA, CDR2 SQIVND (reference sequence). The CDR3 spans 14 residues. The CDR3 here is CASSILGRNQPQHF. The CDR3 nucleotides read TGTGCCAGTAGTATTCTTGGGCGCAATCAGCCCCAGCATTTT.

The chain couples TRBV4-3 to TRBJ1-3; 7 nucleotides match TRBD1. Germline V gene lookup returns CDR1 LGHNA and CDR2 YSLEER. V shed 0 bases and J 4 bases; nucleotides not matched to a gene: 6. The CDR3 runs 16 residues. The CDR3 region has the DNA TGCGCCAGCAGCCAAGATGCACAAGGGGGCGGAAACACCATATATTTT. This codes for CASSQDAQGGGNTIYF.

The chain links TRBV4-1 to TRBJ1-5; 9 bases map to TRBD1. The CDR3 loop spans 18 amino acids. CDR1 and CDR2 from the germline V gene are MGHRA and YSYEKL. V gave up 0 bases and J gave up 2 bases; unmatched junction bases: 8. CDR3 in DNA: TGCGCCAGCAGCCAAGAACAATTGGACAGGGGCGGCAATCAGCCCCAGCATTTT. Protein sequence: CASSQEQLDRGGNQPQHF.

The chain recombines TRBV4-1 with TRBJ1-2; the D gene is possibly TRBD1 (5 bases). The CDR3 runs 14 residues. The germline gives CDR1 MGHRA, CDR2 YSYEKL. The V gene lost 3 bases and the J gene lost 6 bases, with 14 bases spanning the gap. Here the CDR3 reads CASSHIQDSNGYTF. CDR3 sequence (DNA): TGCGCCAGCAGCCATATACAGGATTCCAATGGCTACACCTTC.

Only one count was recorded for this clone. The chain employs TRBV27 and TRBJ1-1; D unresolved. V was clipped by 6 bases and J by 1 base, with 12 bases between them. This CDR3 region has 14 residues. The germline V gene has CDR1 MNHEY and CDR2 SMNVEV (reference sequence). CDR3 amino acids: CASSYPPPNTEAFF. The CDR3 DNA follows: TGTGCCAGCAGCTATCCCCCCCCGAACACTGAAGCTTTCTTT.

V is TRBV10-2 and J is TRBJ2-3; 12 nucleotides align to TRBD1. In germline, CDR1 is WSHSY, CDR2 SAAADI. J was trimmed by 5 bases and V by 6 bases; bases with no gene match: 6. The CDR3 is 15 amino acids. The CDR3 DNA reads as TGCGCCAGCAGACCGGGACAGGGGGCGTTAGATACGCAGTATTTT. It yields the protein CASRPGQGALDTQYF.

CDR3 sequence: CASSQREGFYEQYF. Written as DNA, the CDR3 is TGTGCCAGCAGCCAAAGGGAGGGGTTCTACGAGCAGTACTTC. The genes are TRBV6-5 and TRBJ2-7; 7 nucleotides match TRBD2. The CDR3 runs 14 residues. With V trimmed by 6 bases and J by 3 bases, 8 bases remained unmatched. Germline V CDR1 and CDR2: MNHEY, SVGAGI.

The V and J genes are TRBV3-1 (or the pseudogene TRBV3-2) and TRBJ2-5, with 8 bases that match TRBD1. Germline V gene lookup returns CDR1 LGHDT and CDR2 YNNKEL (reference sequence). The CDR3 is 17 residues long. V shed 0 bases and J 2 bases; nucleotides not matched to a gene: 8. This CDR3 is CASSQDRTGRLQETQYF. The DNA of the CDR3 is TGTGCCAGCAGCCAAGATCGGACAGGGCGCTTACAAGAGACCCAGTACTTC.

This chain connects TRBV4-3 to TRBJ1-2; a weak D match, TRBD1 (5 bases). Trimming pared 3 bases from V and 4 bases from J, leaving 18 bases between. The CDR3 sequence is 16 residues long. Per the germline V gene, CDR1 is LGHNA and CDR2 is YSLEER. The DNA of the CDR3 is TGCGCCAGCAGCCAGCCAGGCGGGGCAGGGACCTATGGCTACACCTTC. The encoded protein is CASSQPGGAGTYGYTF.

The chain couples TRBV7-2 to TRBJ2-3; D not certain. Per the germline V gene, CDR1 is SGHTA and CDR2 is FQGNSA. The CDR3 is 16 amino acids. The germline V and J ends were trimmed by 2 bases and 0 bases, with 12 bases remaining between them. CDR3 region: CASSLLSVTSTDTQYF. The CDR3 DNA reads TGTGCCAGCAGCTTACTGAGTGTGACTAGCACAGATACGCAGTATTTT.

To note about this clone: This likely comes from a read error, as the CDR3 has no conserved phenylalanine or tryptophan at its end. The DNA is omitted, as the CDR3 cannot be located on it reliably, and the CDR3 follows TCRdb's listing. This chain uses TRBV2 with TRBJ1-5; the D call of TRBD1 is as the table states it, not checked on the DNA. The length of the CDR3 is 13 amino acids, counting both ends. CDR1 is SNHLY, CDR2 FYNNEI, per germline. Here the CDR3 reads CASSPGQGPPKVS.

The V and J genes are TRBV4-2 and TRBJ2-5, with no clear D. The CDR3 contains 15 residues. The germline V and J ends were trimmed by 0 bases and 5 bases, with 13 bases remaining between them. The V gene's germline CDR1 is LGHNA and CDR2 YNFKEQ. In DNA, the CDR3 is TGTGCCAGCAGCCAAGATTTAGACCCCGGGGAGACCCAGTACTTC. The encoded protein is CASSQDLDPGETQYF.

The rearrangement uses TRBV5-1 and TRBJ1-6, with 9 bases aligning to TRBD1. V lost 3 bases and J lost 7; bases outside the gene matches: 5. This CDR3 has 15 amino acids. CDR1 and CDR2 from the germline V gene are SGHRS and YFSETQ. CDR3 in amino acids: CASSSGTGRNSPLHF. In DNA, the CDR3 is TGCGCCAGCAGCTCCGGGACAGGGCGGAATTCACCCCTCCACTTT.

This chain links TRBV6-5 with TRBJ1-1, with 9 bases lining up with TRBD1. The CDR3 loop spans 15 amino acids. Germline CDR1 is MNHEY and CDR2 is SVGAGI. V trimming: 4 bases; J trimming: 6 bases; junction bases outside the gene matches: 9. The CDR3 protein is CASSFATGGVAEAFF. CDR3 nucleotide sequence: TGTGCCAGCAGTTTTGCGACAGGGGGGGTGGCTGAAGCTTTCTTT.

The CDR3 DNA reads as TGTGCCAGTTTCAGCGGGGGGCCCACCGGGGAGCTGTTTTTT. Amino acid sequence: CASFSGGPTGELFF. The chain is built from TRBV19 and TRBJ2-2; 9 positions agree with TRBD2. V was pared by 8 bases and J by 4 bases, with 5 bases of the junction left unmatched. The CDR3 is made up of 14 amino acids. CDR1 and CDR2 from the germline V gene are LNHDA and SQIVND (reference sequence).